The T cell receptor beta chain described here comes from a study of response to subunit inactivated influenza vaccine. V was clipped by 4 bases and J by 4 bases; unmatched bases: 8. The CDR3 covers 15 residues. TCRdb redid the calling of the RT-PCR reads with MiXCR, one entry per CDR3 protein. Here the sample spans more than 700,000 distinct CDR3 sequences, around 20% being singletons. V is TRBV6-7 and J is TRBJ2-3, with 7 bases lining up with TRBD1. TRBV6-7 is designated an ORF whose function remains uncertain. The TCR originated in a man aged 50 to 60 who received an inactivated influenza vaccine. The sequences come from PBMCs from blood, collected around 5 days after vaccination. CDR3 sequence (DNA): TGTGCCAGCAGTTGCAGGACAGGATGGTCAGATACGCAGTATTTT. This gives the protein CASSCRTGWSDTQYF.